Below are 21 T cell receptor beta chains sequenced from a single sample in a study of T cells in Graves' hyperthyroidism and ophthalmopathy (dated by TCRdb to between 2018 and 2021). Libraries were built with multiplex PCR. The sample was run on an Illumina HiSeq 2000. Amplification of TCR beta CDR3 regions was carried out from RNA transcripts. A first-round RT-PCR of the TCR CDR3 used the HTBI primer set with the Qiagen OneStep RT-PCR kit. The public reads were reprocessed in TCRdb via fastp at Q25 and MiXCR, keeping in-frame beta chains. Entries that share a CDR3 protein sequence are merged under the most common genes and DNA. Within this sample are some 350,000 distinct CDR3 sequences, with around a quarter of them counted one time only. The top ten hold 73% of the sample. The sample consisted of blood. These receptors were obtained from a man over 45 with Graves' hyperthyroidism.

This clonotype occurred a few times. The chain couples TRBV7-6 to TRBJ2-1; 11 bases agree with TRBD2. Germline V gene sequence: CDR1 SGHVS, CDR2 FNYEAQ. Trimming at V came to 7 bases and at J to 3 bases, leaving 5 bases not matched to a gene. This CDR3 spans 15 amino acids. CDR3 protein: CASTRTSGFYNEQFF. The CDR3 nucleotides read TGTGCCAGCACCCGGACTAGCGGGTTCTACAATGAGCAGTTCTTC.

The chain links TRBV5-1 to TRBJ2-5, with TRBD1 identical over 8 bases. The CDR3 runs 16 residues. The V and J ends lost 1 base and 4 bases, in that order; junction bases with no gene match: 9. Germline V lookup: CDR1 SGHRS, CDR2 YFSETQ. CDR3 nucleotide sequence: TGCGCCAGCAGCTTGCTAAGAGACAGGGGCGGAGAGACCCAGTACTTC. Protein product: CASSLLRDRGGETQYF.

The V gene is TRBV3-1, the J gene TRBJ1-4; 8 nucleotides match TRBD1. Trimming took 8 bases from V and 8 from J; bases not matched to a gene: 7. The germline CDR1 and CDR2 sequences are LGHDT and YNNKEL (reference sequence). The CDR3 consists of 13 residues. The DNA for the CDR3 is TGTGCCAGCTCTGACAGGGGAGCGGAAAAACTGTTTTTT. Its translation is CASSDRGAEKLFF.

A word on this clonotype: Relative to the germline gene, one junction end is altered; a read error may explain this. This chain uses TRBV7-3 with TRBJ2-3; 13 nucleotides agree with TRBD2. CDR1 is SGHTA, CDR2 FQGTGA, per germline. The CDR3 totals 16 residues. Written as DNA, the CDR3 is TGCGCCAGCAGCTTGCGACTAGCGGGAGGATCAGATACGCAGTATTTT. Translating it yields CASSLRLAGGSDTQYF.

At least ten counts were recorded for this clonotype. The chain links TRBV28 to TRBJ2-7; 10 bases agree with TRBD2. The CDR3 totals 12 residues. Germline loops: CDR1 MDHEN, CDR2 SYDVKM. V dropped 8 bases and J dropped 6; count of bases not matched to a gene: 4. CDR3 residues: CASEREGREQYF. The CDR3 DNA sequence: TGTGCCAGCGAGCGGGAGGGCCGCGAGCAGTACTTC.

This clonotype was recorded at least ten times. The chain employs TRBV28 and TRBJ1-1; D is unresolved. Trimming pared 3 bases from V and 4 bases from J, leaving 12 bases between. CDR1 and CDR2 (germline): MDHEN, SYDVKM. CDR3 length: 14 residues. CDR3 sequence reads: CASSLRLLGTEAFF. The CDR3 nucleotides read TGTGCCAGCAGTTTGAGACTTCTGGGCACTGAAGCTTTCTTT.

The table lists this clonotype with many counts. This chain's CDR3 is CASSSWTGRDQPQHF. The CDR3 DNA is TGTGCCAGCAGTTCATGGACAGGACGGGATCAGCCCCAGCATTTT. The J gene is TRBJ1-5, the V gene TRBV28; 7 bases map to TRBD1. J was trimmed by 5 bases and V by 4 bases; bases with no gene match: 8. The CDR3 extends over 15 amino acids. Germline V lookup: CDR1 MDHEN, CDR2 SYDVKM.

This chain's CDR3 is CASSSNPGDRETQYF. DNA of the CDR3: TGTGCCAGCAGCTCTAACCCGGGAGATAGGGAGACCCAGTACTTC. This chain links TRBV7-3 with TRBJ2-5; D is perhaps TRBD2 (6 bases). Germline V gene sequence: CDR1 SGHTA, CDR2 FQGTGA. Trimming removed 4 bases at V and 5 bases at J, with 17 bases between. The CDR3 is made up of 15 amino acids.

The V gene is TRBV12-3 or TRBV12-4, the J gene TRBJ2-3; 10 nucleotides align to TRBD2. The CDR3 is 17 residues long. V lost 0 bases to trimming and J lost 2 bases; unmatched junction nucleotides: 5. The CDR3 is CASSLARTSGITDTQYF. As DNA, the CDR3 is TGTGCCAGCAGTTTAGCTAGGACTAGCGGCATCACAGATACGCAGTATTTT.

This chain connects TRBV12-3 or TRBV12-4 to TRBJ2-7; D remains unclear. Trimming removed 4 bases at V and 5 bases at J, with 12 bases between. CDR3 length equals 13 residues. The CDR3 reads CASSSPNSDEQYF. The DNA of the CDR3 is TGTGCCAGCAGTTCTCCAAACAGCGACGAGCAGTACTTC.

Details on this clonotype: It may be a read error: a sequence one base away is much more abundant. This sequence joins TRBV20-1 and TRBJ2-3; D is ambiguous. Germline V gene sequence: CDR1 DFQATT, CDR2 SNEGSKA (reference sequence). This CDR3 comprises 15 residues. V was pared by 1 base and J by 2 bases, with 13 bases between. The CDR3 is CSARAVRPDTDTQYF. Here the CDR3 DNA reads TGCAGTGCTAGAGCTGTCCGGCCCGACACAGATACGCAGTATTTT.

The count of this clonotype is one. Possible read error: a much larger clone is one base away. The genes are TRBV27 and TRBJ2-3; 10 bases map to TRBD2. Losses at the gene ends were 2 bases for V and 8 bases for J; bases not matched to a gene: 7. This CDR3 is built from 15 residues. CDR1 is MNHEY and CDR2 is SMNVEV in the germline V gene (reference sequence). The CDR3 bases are TGTGCCAGCAGTTTAACAAGCGGGAGGGTAGTTACGCAGTATTTT. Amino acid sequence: CASSLTSGRVVTQYF.

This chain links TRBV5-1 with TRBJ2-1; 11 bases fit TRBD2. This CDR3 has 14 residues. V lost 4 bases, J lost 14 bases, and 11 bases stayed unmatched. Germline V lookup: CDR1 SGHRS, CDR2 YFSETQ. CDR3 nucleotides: TGCGCCAGCAGCAGTGAACCGGGACTAGCGGTTAAGTTCTTC. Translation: CASSSEPGLAVKFF.

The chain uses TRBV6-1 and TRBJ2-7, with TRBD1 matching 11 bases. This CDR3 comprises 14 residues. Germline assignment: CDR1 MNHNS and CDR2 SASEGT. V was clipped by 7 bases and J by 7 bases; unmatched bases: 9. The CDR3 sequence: CASTGQGAGGEQYF. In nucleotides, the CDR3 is TGTGCCAGCACTGGACAGGGGGCGGGAGGGGAGCAGTACTTC.

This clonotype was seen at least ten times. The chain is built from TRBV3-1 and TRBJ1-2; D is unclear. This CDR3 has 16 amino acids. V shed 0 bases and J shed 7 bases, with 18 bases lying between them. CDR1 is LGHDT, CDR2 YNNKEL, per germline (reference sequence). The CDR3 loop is CASSQDHGVRSGGYTF. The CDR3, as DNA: TGTGCCAGCAGCCAAGATCATGGGGTACGGTCTGGTGGCTACACCTTC.

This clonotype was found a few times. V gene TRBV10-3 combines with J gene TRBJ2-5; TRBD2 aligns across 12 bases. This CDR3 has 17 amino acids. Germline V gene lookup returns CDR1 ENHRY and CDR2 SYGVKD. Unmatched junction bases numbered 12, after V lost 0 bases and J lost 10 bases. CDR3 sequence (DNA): TGTGCCATCAGTGAGTCGACTCGGACTAGCGGGATTATAGGCCAGTACTTC. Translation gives CAISESTRTSGIIGQYF.

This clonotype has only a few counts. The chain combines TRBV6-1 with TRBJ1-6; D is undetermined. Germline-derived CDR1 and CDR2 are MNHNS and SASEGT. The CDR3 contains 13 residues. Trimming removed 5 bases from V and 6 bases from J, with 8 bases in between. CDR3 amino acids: CASSREANSPLHF. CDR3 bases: TGTGCCAGCAGTAGAGAGGCTAATTCACCCCTCCACTTT.

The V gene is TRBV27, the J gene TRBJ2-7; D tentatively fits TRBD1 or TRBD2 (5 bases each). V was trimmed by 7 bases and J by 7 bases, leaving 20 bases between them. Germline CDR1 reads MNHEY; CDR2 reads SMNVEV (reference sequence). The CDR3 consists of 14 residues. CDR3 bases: TGTGCCAGCACTATAACCGGGACCACGGGTGAGCAGTACTTC. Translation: CASTITGTTGEQYF.

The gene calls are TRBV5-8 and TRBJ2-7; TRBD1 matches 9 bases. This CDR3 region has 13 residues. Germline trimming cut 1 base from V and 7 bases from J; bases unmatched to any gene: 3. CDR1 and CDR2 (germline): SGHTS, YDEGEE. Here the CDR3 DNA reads TGTGCCAGCAGCTTGCTGACAGGGGGTGAGCAGTACTTC. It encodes CASSLLTGGEQYF.

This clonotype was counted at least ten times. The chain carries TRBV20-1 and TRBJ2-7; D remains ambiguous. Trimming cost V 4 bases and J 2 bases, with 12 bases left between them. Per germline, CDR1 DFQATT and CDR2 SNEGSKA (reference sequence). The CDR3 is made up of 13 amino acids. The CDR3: CSATLWGTYEQYF. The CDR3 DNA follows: TGCAGTGCTACGCTATGGGGAACCTACGAGCAGTACTTC.

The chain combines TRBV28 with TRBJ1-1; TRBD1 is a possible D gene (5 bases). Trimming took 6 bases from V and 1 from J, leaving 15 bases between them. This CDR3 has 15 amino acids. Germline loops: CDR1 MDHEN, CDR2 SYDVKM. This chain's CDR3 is CASRLFDSWNTEAFF. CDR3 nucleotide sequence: TGTGCCAGCAGACTCTTCGACAGTTGGAACACTGAAGCTTTCTTT.